This T cell receptor (beta chain) stems from a study of CD4+ T cells in melanoma. General study findings and limits: Neoantigen-specific CD4+ T cells in melanoma reportedly had diverse differentiation states. A reported correlation linked neoantigen-specific CD4+ T cells to CD8+, macrophage and B cell function.

Regarding this clone: Its cognate antigen is unknown.

V lost 0 bases and J 2 bases, leaving 12 bases between the germline ends. Germline V gives CDR1 SGHNT, CDR2 YYREEE (reference sequence). The CDR3 consists of 16 residues. TCRdb keeps only in-frame clones here, not all; method: immunoSEQ multiplex PCR. Of some 50,000 clones in the sample, roughly nine tenths were seen once. The genes are TRBV5-4 and TRBJ1-5; weak D call: TRBD1 (6 bases). The receptor was derived from a human donor with melanoma. The sequencing sample was made of peripheral blood. The CDR3 here is CASSLGRGGGNQPQHF. CDR3 nucleotide sequence: TGTGCCAGCAGCTTGGGCAGGGGAGGCGGCAATCAGCCCCAGCATTTT.